The 6 T cell receptor beta chains below were found in one sample sequenced in a study of Graves' ophthalmopathy and Graves' hyperthyroidism. Amplification of the TCR beta CDR3 regions used RNA transcripts (as template). The first round was an RT-PCR with HTBI primers, and the second round was a multiplex PCR. TCRdb used MiXCR to reprocess the multiplex PCR reads, holding one entry per CDR3 protein. In the table there are some 750,000 distinct CDR3 sequences, 40% of which are singletons. The sample taken for sequencing was peripheral blood. Source of these receptors: an adult man with Graves' ophthalmopathy.

This clonotype showed up just a few times. The gene calls are TRBV7-9 and TRBJ2-5; TRBD2 matches 12 bases. Germline V gives CDR1 SEHNR, CDR2 FQNEAQ (reference sequence). Trimming removed 2 bases from V and 4 bases from J; junction bases left unmatched: 14. The CDR3 contains 19 residues. CDR3 nucleotides: TGTGCCAGCAGCTTAAATGGGCAACTAGCGGGGGGCCATGGAGAGACCCAGTACTTC. It encodes CASSLNGQLAGGHGETQYF.

This chain links TRBV7-9 with TRBJ2-5; 15 nucleotides match TRBD2. The last part of the DNA fits TRBJ2-1 better; the J call may be wrong. Germline CDR1 is SEHNR and CDR2 is FQNEAQ (reference sequence). The CDR3 contains 17 residues. Written as DNA, the CDR3 is TGTGCCAGCGGAGGGACTAGCGGGAGGATAGCGTCGAATGAGCAGTTCTTC. This encodes CASGGTSGRIASNEQFF.

The sample holds many counts of this clonotype. The chain joins TRBV19 to TRBJ1-1; D possibly corresponds to TRBD1 (5 bases). Germline CDR1 reads LNHDA; CDR2 reads SQIVND (reference sequence). Deletions cut 3 bases from V and 1 base from J, with 9 bases between. The CDR3 length is 14 residues. The CDR3, as DNA: TGTGCCAGTAGTATCGCCCAGGGGAACACTGAAGCTTTCTTT. This translates into CASSIAQGNTEAFF.

As concerns this clonotype: The CDR3 end shows no conserved phenylalanine or tryptophan, and so a read error is likely. This sequence joins TRBV20-1 and TRBJ2-7, with TRBD1 matching 10 bases. The end of the DNA is better explained by TRBJ1-2, so the J call may be wrong. Germline V gene data show CDR1 as DFQATT and CDR2 as SNEGSKA (reference sequence). The CDR3 has 14 residues. CDR3 amino acids: CSAREGTGDYGYTL. The CDR3 region has the DNA TGCAGTGCTAGGGAGGGGACAGGGGACTATGGCTACACCCTC.

This clonotype was seen a handful of times. The chain uses TRBV7-9 and TRBJ2-5, with D possibly TRBD1 on 5 matching bases. Trimming removed 6 bases at V and 1 base at J, with 9 bases between. The CDR3 length is 13 residues. Looked up from germline, CDR1 is SEHNR and CDR2 is FQNEAQ (reference sequence). The CDR3 DNA sequence: TGTGCCAGCAGTGTGGGGCCCCAAGAGACCCAGTACTTC. Protein product: CASSVGPQETQYF.

The V call is TRBV10-3, the J call TRBJ2-7, with D tentatively TRBD1 or TRBD2 (5 bases each). Germline-derived CDR1 and CDR2 are ENHRY and SYGVKD. This CDR3 is built from 14 residues. Trimming took 0 bases from V and 7 from J, leaving 13 bases between them. In DNA form, the CDR3 reads TGTGCCATCAGTGAGTCGAAGGGGACCGGGGAGCAGTACTTC. This gives the protein CAISESKGTGEQYF.